The 25 T cell receptor beta chains listed next were all sequenced from one sample in a study of blood T cell repertoires in COVID-19. Using immunoSEQ multiplex PCR, the repertoire was profiled, and TCRdb retains in-frame clones only, with some absent. The profile shows tens of thousands of clones, about 90% of them singletons. The specimen was peripheral blood. The receptor source for this set is a man in his 60s with acute or convalescent COVID-19.

This clone came up once. V and J are TRBV3-1 (or the pseudogene TRBV3-2) and TRBJ1-1; no definite D call. The germline V gene encodes CDR1 LGHDT and CDR2 YNNKEL (reference sequence). The CDR3 is 14 amino acids. Trimming cost V 1 base and J 6 bases, with 12 bases left between them. The CDR3, as DNA: TGTGCCAGCAGCCAAGGCTCTAGCAAGGCTGAAGCTTTCTTT. This encodes CASSQGSSKAEAFF.

The CDR3 sequence: CASRARGGRYNEQFF. The CDR3 DNA reads TGTGCCAGCAGGGCCAGAGGGGGTCGGTACAATGAGCAGTTCTTC. The chain is built from TRBV2 and TRBJ2-1; TRBD1 might be the D (6 bases). The CDR3 consists of 15 residues. Germline V gene data show CDR1 as SNHLY and CDR2 as FYNNEI. The V and J ends lost 6 bases and 4 bases respectively, with 16 bases between them.

The chain joins TRBV6-2 or TRBV6-3 to TRBJ1-5; maybe TRBD1 (6 bases). Germline V gene lookup returns CDR1 MNHEY and CDR2 SVGEGT. This CDR3 has 15 residues. Trimming took 6 bases from V and 3 from J, leaving 15 bases between them. The CDR3 coding sequence is TGTGCCAGCAGCAGGGGCGTGGTCTTCAATCAGCCCCAGCATTTT. Its translation is CASSRGVVFNQPQHF.

The CDR3 DNA reads TGTGCCAGCAGTCCCGGGGCAGGGGGCTCCTACGAGCAGTACTTC. It yields the protein CASSPGAGGSYEQYF. This chain links TRBV6-2 or TRBV6-3 with TRBJ2-7; 7 positions match TRBD1. Trimming took 5 bases from V and 0 from J; bases not matched to a gene: 7. Germline V CDR1 and CDR2: MNHEY, SVGEGT. The CDR3 length is 15 residues.

The gene calls are TRBV10-3 and TRBJ1-3, with D tentatively TRBD1 (6 bases). The V end lost 8 bases, the J end lost 0 bases, and 14 bases lay between the germline ends. The CDR3 is 15 residues long. The germline V gene encodes CDR1 ENHRY and CDR2 SYGVKD. CDR3 in amino acids: CAIRGAQSSGNTIYF. DNA of the CDR3: TGTGCCATCCGGGGGGCCCAGAGCTCTGGAAACACCATATATTTT.

This chain joins TRBV7-2 and TRBJ2-3; D ambiguous. CDR1 is SGHTA and CDR2 is FQGNSA in the germline V gene. V lost 1 base and J lost 0, with 5 bases in between. CDR3 length: 14 amino acids. DNA of the CDR3: TGTGCCAGCAGCTTAGGAGTTAGCACAGATACGCAGTATTTT. As protein: CASSLGVSTDTQYF.

This chain links TRBV29-1 with TRBJ1-1; the D is unclear. The germline CDR1 and CDR2 sequences are SQVTM and ANQGSEA. V was shortened by 4 bases and J by 1 base, with 10 bases between the two germline ends. The length of the CDR3 is 13 residues. The CDR3 DNA sequence: TGCAGCGTTGTGTGGCTTTCGAACACTGAAGCTTTCTTT. This translates into CSVVWLSNTEAFF.

The chain joins TRBV15 to TRBJ1-6; D not resolved. Germline CDR1 is LNHNV and CDR2 is YYDKDF (reference sequence). V was pared by 1 base and J by 8 bases, with 3 bases between. The CDR3 loop spans 12 amino acids. CDR3 DNA sequence: TGTGCCACCAGCAGAGTCGATTCACCCCTCCACTTT. Residues: CATSRVDSPLHF.

The CDR3 is CATSPGSTNEKLFF. The CDR3 DNA reads as TGTGCCACCTCCCCGGGAAGTACTAATGAAAAACTGTTTTTT. J is TRBJ1-4 and V is TRBV11-2; D unclear. This CDR3 has 14 residues. With 10 bases removed from V and 2 bases from J, the gap between germline ends came to 14 bases. Germline assignment: CDR1 SGHAT and CDR2 FQNNGV.

The chain is built from TRBV10-3 and TRBJ1-1, with 10 bases fitting TRBD1. The CDR3 loop spans 17 amino acids. V gave up 4 bases and J gave up 1 base; unmatched junction bases: 9. Germline lookup yields CDR1 ENHRY and CDR2 SYGVKD. The CDR3 nucleotides read TGTGCCATCAGTGTACACAGGACAGGGGGGCAGAACACTGAAGCTTTCTTT. Amino acids: CAISVHRTGGQNTEAFF.

The V gene is TRBV3-1 (or the pseudogene TRBV3-2), the J gene TRBJ2-7, with TRBD1 as a possible D gene (6 bases). V lost 0 bases, J lost 3 bases, and 6 bases lay in between. The length of the CDR3 is 13 residues. The germline V gene has CDR1 LGHDT and CDR2 YNNKEL (reference sequence). The CDR3: CASSQDRGYEQYF. The CDR3 nucleotides read TGTGCCAGCAGCCAAGACAGGGGCTACGAGCAGTACTTC.

The chain has TRBV5-1 and TRBJ1-6; the match to TRBD1 covers 10 bases. This CDR3 is 15 amino acids long. Germline V gene data show CDR1 as SGHRS and CDR2 as YFSETQ. V shed 4 bases and J 11 bases; nucleotides not matched to a gene: 9. CDR3 region: CASSQSPGTGAPLHF. The CDR3 DNA sequence: TGCGCCAGCAGCCAGAGTCCCGGGACAGGGGCACCCCTCCACTTT.

This chain links TRBV29-1 with TRBJ1-1, with D maybe TRBD1 (6 bases). With 3 bases removed from V and 11 bases from J, the gap between germline ends came to 19 bases. Germline lookup yields CDR1 SQVTM and CDR2 ANQGSEA. This CDR3 is built from 13 residues. CDR3 nucleotides: TGCAGCGTTGAGGGACATTCGGATTCGAAGGCTTTCTTT. Translation: CSVEGHSDSKAFF.

The chain has TRBV6-2 or TRBV6-3 and TRBJ2-3, with D perhaps matching TRBD2 (7 bases). The V end was cut by 6 bases, the J end by 2 bases, with 21 bases between. Germline values: CDR1 MNHEY, CDR2 SVGEGT. This CDR3 has 17 amino acids. Here the CDR3 reads CASSPGHGGLSTDTQYF. As DNA, the CDR3 is TGTGCCAGCAGCCCCGGGCACGGGGGGCTTTCCACAGATACGCAGTATTTT.

The chain joins TRBV12-3 or TRBV12-4 to TRBJ1-2; 9 nucleotides agree with TRBD1. Germline trimming cut 5 bases from V and 7 bases from J; bases unmatched to any gene: 5. This CDR3 comprises 13 residues. DNA of the CDR3: TGTGCCAGCAGTCTGCGGGACAGGGTTGGCTACACCTTC. Its translation: CASSLRDRVGYTF.

The genes are TRBV4-1 and TRBJ1-3; maybe TRBD1 (6 bases). V shed 3 bases and J shed 7 bases, with 16 bases lying between them. Germline CDR1 reads MGHRA; CDR2 reads YSYEKL. The CDR3 contains 15 residues. CDR3 amino acids: CASSQAGQGTNTIYF. In DNA form, the CDR3 reads TGCGCCAGCAGCCAGGCGGGCCAGGGGACGAACACCATATATTTT.

This clone was counted a single time. The chain has TRBV7-9 and TRBJ2-2; D is perhaps TRBD1 (5 bases). This CDR3 comprises 13 residues. V was shortened by 5 bases and J by 4 bases, with 8 bases between the two germline ends. Germline assignment: CDR1 SEHNR and CDR2 FQNEAQ (reference sequence). DNA for the CDR3: TGTGCCAGCAGCGTAACAGGCACCGGGGAGCTGTTTTTT. Residues: CASSVTGTGELFF.

The chain employs TRBV5-1 and TRBJ2-7, with 11 bases aligning to TRBD1. The CDR3 is made up of 15 amino acids. The ends lost 3 bases at V and 2 bases at J; junction bases unmatched: 4. From germline, CDR1 is SGHRS and CDR2 YFSETQ. CDR3 nucleotide sequence: TGCGCCAGCAGCTGGGGGACAGGGGGACCCTACGAGCAGTACTTC. Protein sequence: CASSWGTGGPYEQYF.

The chain couples TRBV27 to TRBJ2-3, with D possibly being TRBD2 (5 bases). CDR1 is MNHEY and CDR2 is SMNVEV in the germline V gene (reference sequence). This CDR3 spans 15 amino acids. The V and J ends lost 3 bases and 2 bases respectively, with 12 bases between them. CDR3 loop: CASSFGVQDTDTQYF. CDR3 in DNA: TGTGCCAGCAGTTTCGGGGTTCAGGACACAGATACGCAGTATTTT.

The genes are TRBV2 and TRBJ1-2; D unresolved. CDR3 length: 14 amino acids. V lost 3 bases, J lost 4 bases, and 12 bases lay in between. Germline-derived CDR1 and CDR2 are SNHLY and FYNNEI. CDR3 region: CASSDGQIVYGYTF. DNA for the CDR3: TGTGCCAGCAGTGATGGGCAGATAGTCTATGGCTACACCTTC.

The rearrangement links TRBV6-2 or TRBV6-3 to TRBJ1-2; D gene unclear. The V end was cut by 2 bases, the J end by 4 bases, with 11 bases between. There are 14 residues in the CDR3. Germline CDR1 MNHEY, CDR2 SVGEGT. CDR3: CASSYNSKGYGYTF. The CDR3 region has the DNA TGTGCCAGCAGTTACAACAGTAAAGGCTATGGCTACACCTTC.

The chain has TRBV7-9 and TRBJ2-2, with TRBD2 matching 12 bases. Per the germline V gene, CDR1 is SEHNR and CDR2 is FQNEAQ (reference sequence). The J segment lost 6 bases and the V segment lost 5 bases, leaving 13 bases of the junction unmatched. This CDR3 is 18 amino acids long. CDR3 sequence reads: CASSPLTSGGTFAGELFF. CDR3 nucleotide sequence: TGTGCCAGCAGCCCACTGACTAGCGGGGGCACCTTCGCCGGGGAGCTGTTTTTT. Complete variable domain (other parts from reference TRBV7-9 and TRBJ2-2): DTGVSQNPRHKITKRGQNVTFRCDPISEHNRLYWYRQTLGQGPEFLTYFQNEAQLEKSRLLSDRFSAERPKGSFSTLEIQRTEQGDSAMYLCASSPLTSGGTFAGELFFGEGSRLTVL.

The rearrangement links TRBV2 to TRBJ1-1; 7 bases are shared with TRBD1. The CDR3 totals 14 residues. Germline V gene data show CDR1 as SNHLY and CDR2 as FYNNEI. The J segment lost 5 bases and the V segment lost 2 bases, leaving 5 bases of the junction unmatched. The CDR3: CASSEIPRGTEAFF. The CDR3 bases are TGTGCCAGCAGTGAAATACCCAGGGGGACTGAAGCTTTCTTT.

The chain links TRBV7-6 to TRBJ1-4, with D hard to call. V was cut by 1 base and J by 7 bases, with 13 bases left in between. Germline loops: CDR1 SGHVS, CDR2 FNYEAQ. The CDR3 has 15 amino acids. This CDR3 reads CASSLEVGRSEKLFF. The CDR3 DNA sequence: TGTGCCAGCAGCTTAGAGGTGGGCCGCTCTGAAAAACTGTTTTTT. The variable domain in full, completed from reference TRBV7-6 and TRBJ1-4, reads GAGVSQSPRYKVTKRGQDVALRCDPISGHVSLYWYRQALGQGPEFLTYFNYEAQQDKSGLPNDRFSAERPEGSISTLTIQRTEQRDSAMYRCASSLEVGRSEKLFFGSGTQLSVL.

This chain connects TRBV9 to TRBJ1-1; 9 bases are shared with TRBD1. Looked up from germline, CDR1 is SGDLS and CDR2 is YYNGEE. The V segment lost 0 bases and the J segment 6 bases; nucleotides outside the gene matches: 9. CDR3 length: 16 residues. CDR3 sequence reads: CASSVGSFRQGAEAFF. The CDR3 DNA reads TGTGCCAGCAGCGTAGGCTCCTTTCGACAGGGGGCTGAAGCTTTCTTT.